This entry concerns a single T cell receptor beta chain. Its target is not known. This sample was included in a study of shared clonotypes between healthy human individuals. For unsorted PBMC, 300 ng DNA per replicate equaled roughly 31,000 T cell genomes. Profiled with immunoSEQ multiplex PCR; TCRdb holds only in-frame clones, not every one. The sample has over 400,000 clones; around 80% are singletons. Overall study results and limits: A small donor pool kept down the genetic and exposure-history diversity that was represented.

Specimen: PBMCs. The receptor was isolated from a woman aged 40 to 50 in good health. Some clones in this sample may be carry-over from other donors' samples.

The CDR3 is CASSLNSRGEAFF. CDR3 DNA sequence: TGTGCCAGCAGCTTAAACAGTCGCGGGGAAGCTTTCTTT. The V call is TRBV7-2, the J call TRBJ1-1; D ambiguous. The germline V and J ends were trimmed by 2 bases and 8 bases, with 12 bases remaining between them. Looked up from germline, CDR1 is SGHTA and CDR2 is FQGNSA. This CDR3 has 13 amino acids. Full variable domain (remainder filled in from reference TRBV7-2 and TRBJ1-1): GAGVSQSPSNKVTEKGKDVELRCDPISGHTALYWYRQSLGQGLEFLIYFQGNSAPDKSGLPSDRFSAERTGGSVSTLTIQRTQQEDSAVYLCASSLNSRGEAFFGQGTRLTVV.